One sample yielded the 32 T cell receptor beta chains listed below, sequenced in a study of control samples from healthy donors and cancer patients. Here immunoSEQ multiplex PCR was the method, and the copy in TCRdb shows in-frame clones only, minus some. The sample consists of roughly 370,000 clones, 80% to 95% of them appearing once. Specimen: PBMCs. The source of these receptors is a middle-aged man with head and neck cancer.

This chain links TRBV5-1 with TRBJ1-4; D might be TRBD1 (6 bases). The germline V gene has CDR1 SGHRS and CDR2 YFSETQ. This CDR3 spans 16 amino acids. Trimming took off 4 bases at V and 8 bases at J, with 21 bases between the two ends. Here the CDR3 reads CASSPHSGTPGEKLFF. CDR3 in DNA: TGCGCCAGCAGCCCTCATTCCGGGACACCGGGAGAAAAACTGTTTTTT.

CDR3 in amino acids: CASSSIGLSSTDTQYF. CDR3 in DNA: TGTGCCAGCAGCTCGATCGGACTATCTAGCACAGATACGCAGTATTTT. The chain couples TRBV7-9 to TRBJ2-3; D perhaps matches TRBD2 (6 bases). The CDR3 runs 16 residues. CDR1 is SEHNR, CDR2 FQNEAQ, per germline (reference sequence). The germline V and J ends were trimmed by 4 bases and 0 bases, with 14 bases remaining between them.

V and J are TRBV7-8 and TRBJ2-7; the D is unclear. Trimming stripped 6 bases from V and 7 bases from J, with 22 bases between. The V gene's germline CDR1 is SGHVS and CDR2 FQNEAQ. The CDR3 is 15 residues long. CDR3: CASRSAPVGVEEQYF. CDR3 DNA: TGTGCCAGCAGATCGGCCCCCGTTGGGGTGGAGGAGCAGTACTTC.

The chain carries TRBV9 and TRBJ1-1, with D uncertain. Trimming removed 4 bases at V and 2 bases at J, with 9 bases between. The CDR3 consists of 13 residues. Germline CDR1 is SGDLS and CDR2 is YYNGEE. CDR3: CASSPTSNTEAFF. The DNA of the CDR3 is TGTGCCAGCAGCCCTACCTCAAACACTGAAGCTTTCTTT. Using reference TRBV9 and TRBJ1-1 for the parts outside the CDR3, the full variable domain is DSGVTQTPKHLITATGQRVTLRCSPRSGDLSVYWYQQSLDQGLQFLIQYYNGEERAKGNILERFSAQQFPDLHSELNLSSLELGDSALYFCASSPTSNTEAFFGQGTRLTVV.

In nucleotides, the CDR3 is TGCAGCGCCAGCCGGGGACAGGGGGATGGCTACACCTTC. This sequence encodes CSASRGQGDGYTF. The chain carries TRBV29-1 and TRBJ1-2; TRBD1 matches at 11 bases. The V segment lost 7 bases and the J segment 6 bases; nucleotides outside the gene matches: 7. From germline, CDR1 is SQVTM and CDR2 ANQGSEA. The CDR3 consists of 13 residues.

This clone appeared a single time. This chain joins TRBV4-1 and TRBJ2-7, with D possibly matching TRBD2 (7 bases). Per the germline V gene, CDR1 is MGHRA and CDR2 is YSYEKL. CDR3 size: 12 residues. Between the trimmed V and J ends, which lost 3 bases and 8 bases, there was a span of 11 bases. DNA of the CDR3: TGCGCCAGCAGCCACCCCGGGGGGCAGCAGTACTTC. Its protein is CASSHPGGQQYF.

The gene calls are TRBV7-2 and TRBJ2-5; 8 positions match TRBD1. The trim removed 1 base at V and 5 bases at J, leaving 3 bases unmatched. CDR3 size: 14 residues. Germline V CDR1 and CDR2: SGHTA, FQGNSA. CDR3 coding DNA: TGTGCCAGCAGCTTAGGACAGGGGTTTGAGACCCAGTACTTC. Protein sequence: CASSLGQGFETQYF.

This sequence joins TRBV19 and TRBJ1-1; 7 bases line up with TRBD1. After removal of 4 bases from V and 7 bases from J, the junction contained 15 bases not matched to a gene. In germline, CDR1 is LNHDA, CDR2 SQIVND (reference sequence). The CDR3 has 16 residues. CDR3 nucleotides: TGTGCCAGTAGTAAACGGACAGGTGCATATGTAGGTGAAGCTTTCTTT. Encoded protein: CASSKRTGAYVGEAFF. The whole variable domain, filled in from reference TRBV19 and TRBJ1-1, reads DGGITQSPKYLFRKEGQNVTLSCEQNLNHDAMYWYRQDPGQGLRLIYYSQIVNDFQKGDIAEGYSVSREKKESFPLTVTSAQKNPTAFYLCASSKRTGAYVGEAFFGQGTRLTVV.

The rearrangement joins TRBV5-1 to TRBJ2-7, with 9 bases that match TRBD2. The CDR3 has 16 residues. The ends lost 3 bases at V and 6 bases at J; junction bases unmatched: 13. Germline V lookup: CDR1 SGHRS, CDR2 YFSETQ. The CDR3 sequence: CASSSLAGAAAGEQYF. The CDR3 nucleotides read TGCGCCAGCAGCTCTTTAGCGGGAGCCGCGGCTGGCGAGCAGTACTTC. The whole variable domain, filled in from reference TRBV5-1 and TRBJ2-7, reads KAGVTQTPRYLIKTRGQQVTLSCSPISGHRSVSWYQQTPGQGLQFLFEYFSETQRNKGNFPGRFSGRQFSNSRSEMNVSTLELGDSALYLCASSSLAGAAAGEQYFGPGTRLTVT.

This chain uses TRBV12-5 with TRBJ2-2; D gene unclear. The V gene's germline CDR1 is LGHNT and CDR2 FRNRAP. The V end lost 4 bases, the J end lost 1 base, and 10 bases lay between the germline ends. The CDR3 runs to 15 residues. CDR3 DNA: TGTGCTAGTGGTTATGATAGCTTGAACACCGGGGAGCTGTTTTTT. Translating gives CASGYDSLNTGELFF. The variable domain in full, completed from reference TRBV12-5 and TRBJ2-2, reads DARVTQTPRHKVTEMGQEVTMRCQPILGHNTVFWYRQTMMQGLELLAYFRNRAPLDDSGMPKDRFSAEMPDATLATLKIQPSEPRDSAVYFCASGYDSLNTGELFFGEGSRLTVL.

V gene TRBV19 combines with J gene TRBJ2-7; D gene ambiguous. The CDR3 has 15 amino acids. Deletions cut 7 bases from V and 2 bases from J, with 18 bases between. Germline values: CDR1 LNHDA, CDR2 SQIVND (reference sequence). For the CDR3, the DNA is TGTGCCAGTATGGATGAACAGAACAGTCCCTACGAGCAGTACTTC. Amino acid sequence: CASMDEQNSPYEQYF.

This chain links TRBV5-6 with TRBJ1-1; D not resolved. Trimming pared 0 bases from V and 6 bases from J, leaving 18 bases between. The CDR3 is 16 residues long. Germline CDR1 SGHDT, CDR2 YYEEEE. CDR3 sequence: CASSLGRWGIKSEAFF. CDR3 sequence (DNA): TGTGCCAGCAGCTTGGGTCGATGGGGAATAAAGTCTGAAGCTTTCTTT.

V gene TRBV5-8 combines with J gene TRBJ1-4; D is unresolved. V dropped 1 base and J dropped 4 bases, with 8 bases sitting between them. In germline, CDR1 is SGHTS, CDR2 YDEGEE. CDR3 length equals 14 residues. The chain's CDR3 is CASSLRQVNEKLFF. CDR3 sequence (DNA): TGTGCCAGCAGCTTGCGTCAGGTTAATGAAAAACTGTTTTTT.

The genes are TRBV5-1 and TRBJ2-7, with 14 positions matching TRBD2. The CDR3 has 21 amino acids. Germline CDR1 is SGHRS and CDR2 is YFSETQ. After removal of 1 base from V and 5 bases from J, the junction contained 20 bases not matched to a gene. CDR3 sequence: CASSLKVANGGVGLAGDEQYF. CDR3 DNA sequence: TGCGCCAGCAGCTTGAAGGTCGCCAACGGCGGCGTGGGACTAGCGGGAGACGAGCAGTACTTC.

This sequence joins TRBV5-1 and TRBJ2-3; weak D call: TRBD2 (6 bases). Trimming took 2 bases from V and 5 from J, leaving 9 bases between them. The CDR3 covers 13 residues. The germline V gene has CDR1 SGHRS and CDR2 YFSETQ. CDR3 sequence: CASSFAEGDTQYF. The CDR3 nucleotides are TGCGCCAGCAGCTTCGCGGAGGGAGATACGCAGTATTTT.

This chain links TRBV6-5 with TRBJ1-2; 8 nucleotides match TRBD1. V lost 5 bases, J lost 4 bases, and 9 bases stayed unmatched. The CDR3 length is 15 residues. Germline V gene lookup returns CDR1 MNHEY and CDR2 SVGAGI. The CDR3 sequence: CASSPGRGRFYGYTF. DNA for the CDR3: TGTGCCAGCAGTCCCGGCAGGGGGCGCTTCTATGGCTACACCTTC.

Written as DNA, the CDR3 is TGTGCCATCAGTACCCCGGGACAGGGGGCGCGTAACACTGAAGCTTTCTTT. It translates to CAISTPGQGARNTEAFF. The rearrangement uses TRBV10-3 and TRBJ1-1; 12 bases match TRBD1. With 5 bases clipped from V and 2 bases from J, the junction kept 9 bases outside the gene matches. The CDR3 covers 17 residues. Looked up from germline, CDR1 is ENHRY and CDR2 is SYGVKD.

CDR3 protein: CASSFGTGEDLFF. The DNA of the CDR3 is TGTGCCAGCAGCTTCGGGACAGGGGAGGATCTGTTTTTT. J is TRBJ1-4 and V is TRBV7-9; 10 positions agree with TRBD1. CDR3 length equals 13 residues. CDR1 is SEHNR and CDR2 is FQNEAQ in the germline V gene (reference sequence). V was clipped by 3 bases and J by 14 bases; unmatched bases: 6.

J is TRBJ1-5 and V is TRBV27; no clear D gene. The CDR3 consists of 13 residues. Germline V gives CDR1 MNHEY, CDR2 SMNVEV (reference sequence). V lost 4 bases to trimming and J lost 5 bases, with 9 bases between them. The CDR3 region is CASSSFGDQPQHF. The CDR3 DNA is TGTGCCAGCAGTTCCTTCGGTGATCAGCCCCAGCATTTT.

This chain connects TRBV5-1 to TRBJ2-7, with D perhaps matching TRBD1 or TRBD2 (5 bases each). The V end lost 4 bases, the J end lost 3 bases, and 11 bases lay between the germline ends. The CDR3 totals 13 residues. Germline CDR1 and CDR2: SGHRS and YFSETQ. In DNA, the CDR3 is TGCGCCAGCAGCAGGGACGGGCTCTACGAGCAGTACTTC. Translation: CASSRDGLYEQYF. Supplemented by reference TRBV5-1 and TRBJ2-7, the full variable domain reads KAGVTQTPRYLIKTRGQQVTLSCSPISGHRSVSWYQQTPGQGLQFLFEYFSETQRNKGNFPGRFSGRQFSNSRSEMNVSTLELGDSALYLCASSRDGLYEQYFGPGTRLTVT.

This chain links TRBV28 with TRBJ1-3, with a tentative D call TRBD1 (6 bases). The CDR3 contains 17 residues. With 7 bases removed from V and 2 bases from J, the gap between germline ends came to 21 bases. Germline loops: CDR1 MDHEN, CDR2 SYDVKM. DNA for the CDR3: TGTGCCAGCACTTCTTTTAGACAGGCCGGGGCTGGAAACACCATATATTTT. Translating gives CASTSFRQAGAGNTIYF.

The chain recombines TRBV7-2 with TRBJ1-1; weak D call: TRBD1 (5 bases). The CDR3 contains 13 residues. Trimming removed 4 bases from V and 2 bases from J, with 8 bases in between. The germline V gene encodes CDR1 SGHTA and CDR2 FQGNSA. In nucleotides, the CDR3 is TGTGCCAGCAGCTCGGGACCTAACACTGAAGCTTTCTTT. Translating gives CASSSGPNTEAFF.

A few counts support this clone. The rearrangement joins TRBV29-1 to TRBJ2-2; D is unclear. V was cut by 7 bases and J by 3 bases, with 15 bases left in between. Germline V gene data show CDR1 as SQVTM and CDR2 as ANQGSEA. This CDR3 is 14 amino acids long. In DNA form, the CDR3 reads TGCAGCGCCAACACTGCAGCTTACACCGGGGAGCTGTTTTTT. Translation gives CSANTAAYTGELFF.

The gene calls are TRBV19 and TRBJ1-5, with D hard to call. The CDR3 runs 13 residues. CDR1 and CDR2 from the germline V gene are LNHDA and SQIVND (reference sequence). Trimming pared 7 bases from V and 6 bases from J, leaving 13 bases between. The CDR3 bases are TGTGCCAGTAAATTAGGGATCGGTCAGCCCCAGCATTTT. Encoded protein: CASKLGIGQPQHF.

V and J are TRBV4-2 and TRBJ2-3, with TRBD2 matching over 10 bases. The CDR3 is made up of 16 amino acids. The ends lost 0 bases at V and 2 bases at J; junction bases unmatched: 2. The V gene's germline CDR1 is LGHNA and CDR2 YNFKEQ. The CDR3 bases are TGTGCCAGCAGCCAAGATAGCGGGGGGTACACAGATACGCAGTATTTT. This sequence encodes CASSQDSGGYTDTQYF.

The chain links TRBV5-6 to TRBJ1-3; D is undetermined. The ends were cut back, 1 base at V and 0 bases at J, with 8 bases in the middle. This CDR3 comprises 15 residues. The germline V gene encodes CDR1 SGHDT and CDR2 YYEEEE. This CDR3 is CASSLRASSGNTIYF. CDR3 sequence (DNA): TGTGCCAGCAGCTTGAGGGCGTCCTCTGGAAACACCATATATTTT.

This rearrangement joins TRBV12-3 or TRBV12-4 to TRBJ1-1; no definite D call. The V and J ends lost 1 base and 5 bases respectively, with 8 bases between them. The CDR3 sequence is 13 residues long. CDR3 nucleotide sequence: TGTGCCAGCAGTTTAGGGACGGGGACTGAAGCTTTCTTT. The encoded protein is CASSLGTGTEAFF.

For this clone: Germline and junction disagree at one end, which may indicate a read error. The V and J genes are TRBV19 and TRBJ1-2; D uncertain. The CDR3 is 14 residues long. CDR1 is LNHDA and CDR2 is SQIVND in the germline V gene (reference sequence). CDR3 sequence: CASSQASLGVGSHF. CDR3 bases: TGTGCCAGTAGTCAAGCAAGTCTTGGTGTCGGGTCCCACTTC.

This chain joins TRBV5-1 and TRBJ1-1; 7 bases align to TRBD1. The CDR3 runs to 15 residues. Per germline, CDR1 SGHRS and CDR2 YFSETQ. V shed 3 bases, J shed 0 bases, and the junction held 5 bases outside the gene matches. Here the CDR3 DNA reads TGCGCCAGCAGCTCGTATACAGGGGTGAACACTGAAGCTTTCTTT. Translated, it gives CASSSYTGVNTEAFF.

This clone was detected only once. The genes are TRBV24-1 and TRBJ2-5; the match to TRBD2 covers 8 bases. Germline trimming cut 2 bases from V and 4 bases from J; bases unmatched to any gene: 8. The length of the CDR3 is 16 residues. Germline-derived CDR1 and CDR2 are KGHDR and SFDVKD. CDR3 loop: CATSDSRGGALETQYF. CDR3 DNA: TGTGCCACCAGTGATTCCCGGGGGGGGGCTTTAGAGACCCAGTACTTC.

The gene calls are TRBV19 and TRBJ2-7; tentatively, D is TRBD1 or TRBD2 (5 bases each). Per germline, CDR1 LNHDA and CDR2 SQIVND (reference sequence). The CDR3 loop spans 17 amino acids. V lost 1 base and J 6 bases, leaving 22 bases between the germline ends. For the CDR3, the DNA is TGTGCCAGTAGTATAGGCCCGAATATCAGGGAGAGAATCGAGCAGTACTTC. It specifies CASSIGPNIRERIEQYF.

This clone appeared a single time. The rearrangement uses TRBV13 and TRBJ1-4, with D unclear. V was pared by 5 bases and J by 7 bases, with 23 bases between. Germline CDR1 PRHDT, CDR2 FYEKMQ (reference sequence). This CDR3 is built from 17 residues. CDR3 sequence reads: CASSPARGMGWGEKLFF. In DNA form, the CDR3 reads TGTGCCAGCAGCCCCGCCCGGGGTATGGGTTGGGGTGAAAAACTGTTTTTT.